This T cell receptor beta chain was identified in a study of T cells in women clearing cervical HPV infection. On the study more broadly: Controls gave blood once infection was undetectable; cases at lesion identification.

Dot-blot hybridization genotyped cervical HPV amplified with MY09/MY11 PCR. Trimming cost V 2 bases and J 2 bases, with 12 bases left between them. CDR1 is SGHRS, CDR2 YFSETQ, per germline. CDR3 length: 15 residues. Average input was around 1,100 ng genomic DNA for immunoSEQ TCR beta CDR3 amplification. The assay was immunoSEQ multiplex PCR, and TCRdb's table has in-frame clones only and misses some. This sample's clone table lists 21,000 or so clones. On this clone itself: Sequencing ends 3 residues short of the CDR3 end; the germline J gene provides the rest.

This chain links TRBV5-1 with TRBJ2-3; no reliable D call. The sequenced material came from blood buffy coat. The receptor was derived from a woman between 18 and 70 years old with a cervical HPV16 infection that either progressed to CIN3+ or cleared (not recorded which). CDR3 sequence reads: CASSFQRRYTDTQYF. CDR3 DNA (partial): TGCGCCAGCAGCTTCCAGCGACGATACACAGATACG.